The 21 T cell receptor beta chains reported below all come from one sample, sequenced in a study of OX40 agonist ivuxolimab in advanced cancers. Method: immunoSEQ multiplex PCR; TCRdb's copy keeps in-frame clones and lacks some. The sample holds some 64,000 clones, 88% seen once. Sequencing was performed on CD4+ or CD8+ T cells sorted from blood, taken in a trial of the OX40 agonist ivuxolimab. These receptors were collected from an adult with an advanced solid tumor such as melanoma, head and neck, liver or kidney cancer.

This CDR3 is CAISQSDSPGELFF. DNA of the CDR3: TGTGCCATCAGCCAATCGGATTCGCCCGGGGAGCTGTTTTTT. The chain combines TRBV10-3 with TRBJ2-2; unclear D gene. In germline, CDR1 is ENHRY, CDR2 SYGVKD. Between the trimmed V and J ends, which lost 6 bases and 6 bases, there was a span of 14 bases. The CDR3 loop spans 14 amino acids.

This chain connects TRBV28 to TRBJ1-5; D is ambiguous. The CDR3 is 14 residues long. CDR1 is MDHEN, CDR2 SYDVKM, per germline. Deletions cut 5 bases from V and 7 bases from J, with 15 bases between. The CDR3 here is CASSRPQPRQPQHF. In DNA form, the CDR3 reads TGTGCCAGCAGTAGACCGCAACCCCGGCAGCCCCAGCATTTT.

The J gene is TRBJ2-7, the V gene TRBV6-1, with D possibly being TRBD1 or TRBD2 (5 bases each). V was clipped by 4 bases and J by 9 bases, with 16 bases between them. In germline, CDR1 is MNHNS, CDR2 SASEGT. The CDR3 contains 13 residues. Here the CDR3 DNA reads TGTGCCAGCAGTGCAAGGGACGAAAGGGGGCAGTACTTC. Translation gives CASSARDERGQYF.

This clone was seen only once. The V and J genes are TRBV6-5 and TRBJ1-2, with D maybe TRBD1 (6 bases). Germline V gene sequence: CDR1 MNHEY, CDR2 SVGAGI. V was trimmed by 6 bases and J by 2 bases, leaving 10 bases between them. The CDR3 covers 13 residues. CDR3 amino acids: CASRGQSNYGYTF. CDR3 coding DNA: TGTGCCAGCAGAGGACAGTCCAACTATGGCTACACCTTC.

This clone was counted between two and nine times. In DNA, the CDR3 is TGTGCCATCAGAACAGGTGTTAAGGACTATGGCTACACCTTC. Its translation is CAIRTGVKDYGYTF. V gene TRBV10-3 combines with J gene TRBJ1-2; tentatively, D is TRBD1 (5 bases). V shed 6 bases and J shed 3 bases, with 14 bases lying between them. Per the germline V gene, CDR1 is ENHRY and CDR2 is SYGVKD. CDR3 length: 14 amino acids.

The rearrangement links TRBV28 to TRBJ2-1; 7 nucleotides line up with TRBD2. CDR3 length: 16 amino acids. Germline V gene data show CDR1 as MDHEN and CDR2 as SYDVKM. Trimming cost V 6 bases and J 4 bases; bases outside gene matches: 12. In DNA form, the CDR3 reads TGTGCCAGCAGGGAGGTTGGCGGGAGAGTGTACAATGAGCAGTTCTTC. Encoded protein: CASREVGGRVYNEQFF.

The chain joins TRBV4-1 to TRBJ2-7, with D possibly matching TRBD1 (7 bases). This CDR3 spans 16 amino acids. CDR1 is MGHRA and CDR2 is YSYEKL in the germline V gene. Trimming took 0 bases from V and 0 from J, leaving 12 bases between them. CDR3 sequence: CASSQEEGAGSYEQYF. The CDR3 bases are TGCGCCAGCAGCCAAGAGGAGGGGGCTGGCTCCTACGAGCAGTACTTC.

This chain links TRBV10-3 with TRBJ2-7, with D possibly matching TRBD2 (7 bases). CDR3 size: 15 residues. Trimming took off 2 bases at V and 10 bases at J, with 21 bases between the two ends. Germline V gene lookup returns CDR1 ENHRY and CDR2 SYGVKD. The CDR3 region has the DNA TGTGCCATCAGTGAGCCTGGGGGGGCCGCGCCACGTCAGTACTTC. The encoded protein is CAISEPGGAAPRQYF.

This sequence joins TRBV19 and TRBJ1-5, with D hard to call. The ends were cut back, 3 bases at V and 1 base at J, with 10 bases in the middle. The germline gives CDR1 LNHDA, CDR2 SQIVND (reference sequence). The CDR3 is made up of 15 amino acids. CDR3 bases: TGTGCCAGTAGTATCGGAGGGTTGAGCAATCAGCCCCAGCATTTT. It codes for CASSIGGLSNQPQHF.

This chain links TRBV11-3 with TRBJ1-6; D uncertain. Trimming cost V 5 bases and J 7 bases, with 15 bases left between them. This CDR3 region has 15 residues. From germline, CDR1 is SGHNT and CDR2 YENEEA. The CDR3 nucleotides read TGTGCCAGCAGCCTTACGGCAGAGAGGAATTCACCCCTCCACTTT. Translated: CASSLTAERNSPLHF.

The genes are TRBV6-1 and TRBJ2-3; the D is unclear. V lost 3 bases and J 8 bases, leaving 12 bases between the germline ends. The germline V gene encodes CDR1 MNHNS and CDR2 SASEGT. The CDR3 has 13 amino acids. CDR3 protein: CASSETRPVTQYF. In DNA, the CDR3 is TGTGCCAGCAGTGAGACGAGGCCTGTTACGCAGTATTTT.

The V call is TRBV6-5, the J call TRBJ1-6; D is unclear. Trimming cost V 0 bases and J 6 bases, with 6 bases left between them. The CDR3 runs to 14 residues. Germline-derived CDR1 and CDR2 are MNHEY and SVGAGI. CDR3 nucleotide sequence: TGTGCCAGCAGTTACTCGAGGTTTAATTCACCCCTCCACTTT. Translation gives CASSYSRFNSPLHF.

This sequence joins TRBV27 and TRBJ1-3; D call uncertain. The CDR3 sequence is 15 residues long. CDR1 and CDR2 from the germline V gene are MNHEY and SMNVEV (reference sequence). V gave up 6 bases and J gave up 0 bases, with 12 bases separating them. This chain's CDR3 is CASRISTGSGNTIYF. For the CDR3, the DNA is TGTGCCAGCAGGATAAGTACGGGCTCTGGAAACACCATATATTTT.

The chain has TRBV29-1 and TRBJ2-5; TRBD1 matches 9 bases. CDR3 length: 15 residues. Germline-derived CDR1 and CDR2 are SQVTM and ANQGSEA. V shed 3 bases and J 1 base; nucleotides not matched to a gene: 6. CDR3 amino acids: CSVDGDRGVQETQYF. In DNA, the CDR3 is TGCAGCGTTGATGGCGACAGGGGGGTCCAAGAGACCCAGTACTTC. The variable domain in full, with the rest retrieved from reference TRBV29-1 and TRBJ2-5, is SAVISQKPSRDICQRGTSLTIQCQVDSQVTMMFWYRQQPGQSLTLIATANQGSEATYESGFVIDKFPISRPNLTFSTLTVSNMSPEDSSIYLCSVDGDRGVQETQYFGPGTRLLVL.

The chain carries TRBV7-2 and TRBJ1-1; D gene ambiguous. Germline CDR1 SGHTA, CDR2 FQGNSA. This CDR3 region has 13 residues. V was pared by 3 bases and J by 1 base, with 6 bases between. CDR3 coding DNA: TGTGCCAGCAGCTTCAGTGAGAACACTGAAGCTTTCTTT. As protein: CASSFSENTEAFF.

The CDR3 loop is CASSTRQGAGYTF. The CDR3 DNA is TGTGCCAGTAGTACCCGACAGGGGGCTGGCTACACCTTC. The genes are TRBV19 and TRBJ1-2; 10 bases fit TRBD1. Germline values: CDR1 LNHDA, CDR2 SQIVND (reference sequence). CDR3 length equals 13 residues. V shed 4 bases, J shed 7 bases, and the junction held 3 bases outside the gene matches. The variable domain in full, with the rest retrieved from reference TRBV19 and TRBJ1-2, is DGGITQSPKYLFRKEGQNVTLSCEQNLNHDAMYWYRQDPGQGLRLIYYSQIVNDFQKGDIAEGYSVSREKKESFPLTVTSAQKNPTAFYLCASSTRQGAGYTFGSGTRLTVV.

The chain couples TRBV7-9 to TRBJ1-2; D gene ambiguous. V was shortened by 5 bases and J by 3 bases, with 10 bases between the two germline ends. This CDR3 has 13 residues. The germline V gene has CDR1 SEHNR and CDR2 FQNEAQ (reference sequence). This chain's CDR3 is CASSQADYYGYTF. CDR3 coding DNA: TGTGCCAGCAGCCAGGCGGATTACTATGGCTACACCTTC.

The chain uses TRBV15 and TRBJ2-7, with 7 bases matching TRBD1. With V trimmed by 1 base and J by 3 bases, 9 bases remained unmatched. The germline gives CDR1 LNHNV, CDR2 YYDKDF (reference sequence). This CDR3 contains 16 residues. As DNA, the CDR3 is TGTGCCACCAGCAGAGGAAAAACAGGGGTATTCTACGAGCAGTACTTC. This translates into CATSRGKTGVFYEQYF. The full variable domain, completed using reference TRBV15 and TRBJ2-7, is DAMVIQNPRYQVTQFGKPVTLSCSQTLNHNVMYWYQQKSSQAPKLLFHYYDKDFNNEADTPDNFQSRRPNTSFCFLDIRSPGLGDTAMYLCATSRGKTGVFYEQYFGPGTRLTVT.

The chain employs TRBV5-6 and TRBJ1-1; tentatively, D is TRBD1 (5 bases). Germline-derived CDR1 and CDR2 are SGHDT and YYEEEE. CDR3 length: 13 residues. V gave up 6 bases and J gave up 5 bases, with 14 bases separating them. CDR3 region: CASTSAGKTEAFF. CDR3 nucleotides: TGTGCCAGCACCTCGGCAGGGAAGACTGAAGCTTTCTTT.

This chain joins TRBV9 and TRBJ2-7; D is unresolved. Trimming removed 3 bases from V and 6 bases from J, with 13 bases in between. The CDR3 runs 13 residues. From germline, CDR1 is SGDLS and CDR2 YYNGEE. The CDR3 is CASSEGKVSEQYF. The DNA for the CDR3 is TGTGCCAGCAGCGAGGGTAAAGTCTCCGAGCAGTACTTC.

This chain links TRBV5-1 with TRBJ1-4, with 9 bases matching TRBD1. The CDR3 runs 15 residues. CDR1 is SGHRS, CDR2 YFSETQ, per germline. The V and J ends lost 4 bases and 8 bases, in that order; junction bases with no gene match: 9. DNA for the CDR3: TGCGCCAGCAGCGTGGCCGGGACAGGGTTGGAAAAACTGTTTTTT. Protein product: CASSVAGTGLEKLFF.